This T cell receptor beta chain was profiled in a study of blood T cell repertoires in COVID-19. About the research overall: COVID-19 samples collected from the United States, Italy and Spain covered acute and convalescent phases. Sample material is recorded as cDNA or gDNA derived from T cells, B-cell-depleted T cells, or PBMCs.

In the authors' workflow: Nucleated cell counts were estimated from reference gene primer amplification. The data were produced by immunoSEQ multiplex PCR, yet TCRdb's version contains in-frame clones alone and is incomplete. The DNA was the basis for D and trimming; V, J and clone size are from that table. The sample includes approximately 97,000 clones, roughly 85% of them seen just once. The sequence came from a man between 50 and 59 years old with active COVID-19. Sequencing used peripheral blood.

In DNA, the CDR3 is TGTGCCAGCAGCGTAGGGGCCCAGACTAGTAGACCCCACGAGCAGTACTTC. This codes for CASSVGAQTSRPHEQYF. The chain is built from TRBV9 and TRBJ2-7; a possible D gene is TRBD2 (6 bases). The V gene's germline CDR1 is SGDLS and CDR2 YYNGEE. CDR3 length: 17 amino acids. Between the trimmed V and J ends, which lost 0 bases and 5 bases, there was a span of 21 bases.